The rows below give T cell receptor beta chains drawn from one sample of a study of blood T cell repertoires in COVID-19. This table comes from immunoSEQ multiplex PCR, and its TCRdb copy is limited to in-frame clones, with some not included. The profile shows 260,000 or so clones, 84% of them singletons. The specimen sequenced was peripheral blood. These TCRs come from a human donor in a cohort sampled during active COVID-19. CDR3s leave out the opening cysteine and the closing phenylalanine or tryptophan. Fields, in order: V gene, CDR3 protein.

V: TRBV5-5; CDR3: ASSLEVGAGVPNIQY
V: TRBV19; CDR3: ASSFRTGLSYNEQF
V: TRBV24-1; CDR3: ATSALSFCHNHNSPLH
V: TRBV7-9; CDR3: ASSPRGLAGGTYNEQF
V: TRBV6-6; CDR3: ASSDEGARYEQY
V: TRBV15; CDR3: ATSRVRGAGNTIY
V: TRBV11-2; CDR3: ASSSTPQRTSTDTQY
V: TRBV13; CDR3: ASSSRYAVVNPPRSSYEQY
V: TRBV6-5; CDR3: ASSMTSGRGEQY
V: TRBV28; CDR3: ASMGGGGETQY
V: TRBV7-2; CDR3: ASSLGRTDNYEQY
V: TRBV6-5; CDR3: ASSPTGGFNQPQH
V: TRBV6-5; CDR3: ASRGGPYYGYT
V: TRBV29-1; CDR3: SVGGLSPNQPQH
V: TRBV9; CDR3: ASSVGTSGTYEQY
V: TRBV11-2; CDR3: ASSLDRDRENTGELF
V: TRBV19; CDR3: ASSTTRGAEQF
V: TRBV7-9; CDR3: ASQASYEQY